Listed below are T cell receptor beta chains from one sample, sequenced in a study of blood T cell repertoires in COVID-19. Clones were sequenced by immunoSEQ multiplex PCR, and TCRdb holds only the in-frame ones, with some missing. Among roughly 200,000 clones, 80% to 85% were seen once, and the ten largest hold around 25%. Sequenced: peripheral blood. All receptors derive from a man between 35 and 55 years old with acute or convalescent COVID-19. Both conserved end residues are part of each CDR3. D genes are given only for firm matches. A clone size is listed for some rows: how often the clone was seen (once, few, many), or a class if it is expanded.

clone size | J gene | D gene | V gene | CDR3 length | CDR3 protein | CDR3 DNA
NA | TRBJ2-7 | TRBD1 | TRBV15 | 12 | CATSRRQGEQYF | TGTGCCACCAGCAGAAGACAGGGCGAGCAGTACTTC
NA | TRBJ1-4 | NA | TRBV5-1 | 13 | CAPGWTEWEKLFF | TGCGCCCCGGGGTGGACCGAGTGGGAAAAACTGTTTTTT
few | TRBJ2-7 | NA | TRBV5-3 | 13 | CARIRGELYEQYF | TGTGCCAGAATCCGCGGGGAGCTCTACGAGCAGTACTTC
NA | TRBJ2-7 | NA | TRBV5-4 | 14 | CASSFGQNPYEQYF | TGTGCCAGCAGCTTTGGACAGAATCCCTACGAGCAGTACTTC
NA | TRBJ2-1 | TRBD2 | TRBV27 | 16 | CASSTRTSGTYNEQFF | TGTGCCAGCAGTACCCGGACTAGCGGGACCTACAATGAGCAGTTCTTC
NA | TRBJ1-1 | NA | TRBV30 | 12 | CAWSFGRGEAFF | TGTGCCTGGAGTTTCGGTAGGGGTGAAGCTTTCTTT
NA | TRBJ2-5 | TRBD2 | TRBV30 | 13 | CAWSVGGQETQYF | TGTGCCTGGAGTGTGGGGGGGCAAGAGACCCAGTACTTC
NA | TRBJ1-4 | NA | TRBV6-5 | 15 | CASSYGGSTNEKLFF | TGTGCCAGCAGTTACGGGGGGTCAACTAATGAAAAACTGTTTTTT
NA | TRBJ2-7 | TRBD2 | TRBV27 | 15 | CASSLTSGRGEEQYF | TGTGCCAGCAGCCTTACTAGCGGGAGGGGAGAGGAGCAGTACTTC
few | TRBJ1-1 | NA | TRBV3-1/TRBV3-2 | 15 | CASTLSSTSNTEAFF | TGTGCCAGCACCCTTTCCTCCACCAGTAACACTGAAGCTTTCTTT
NA | TRBJ1-5 | TRBD1 | TRBV7-2 | 14 | CASSSGTGNQPQHF | TGTGCCAGCAGCTCCGGGACAGGCAATCAGCCCCAGCATTTT
NA | TRBJ1-6 | NA | TRBV5-5 | 16 | CASSLDLRLRNSPLHF | TGTGCCAGCAGCTTGGATCTCCGGTTAAGAAATTCACCCCTCCACTTT
NA | TRBJ2-1 | NA | TRBV29-1 | 13 | CSVLQSSYNEQFF | TGCAGCGTTTTACAGAGCTCCTACAATGAGCAGTTCTTC
NA | TRBJ1-1 | NA | TRBV7-3 | 13 | CASSPTVETEAFF | TGTGCCAGCAGCCCCACGGTTGAGACTGAAGCTTTCTTT
NA | TRBJ1-4 | NA | TRBV2 | 14 | CASRRAAANEKLFF | TGTGCCAGCCGGCGGGCAGCCGCTAATGAAAAACTGTTTTTT
NA | TRBJ1-2 | TRBD1 | TRBV7-9 | 14 | CASSTGQGKYGYTF | TGTGCCAGCAGCACGGGACAGGGAAAATATGGCTACACCTTC
once | TRBJ2-1 | NA | TRBV5-5 | 13 | CASSLKARGEQFF | TGTGCCAGCAGCTTGAAGGCTAGGGGTGAGCAGTTCTTC
NA | TRBJ2-7 | NA | TRBV29-1 | 12 | CSVYGETYEQYF | TGCAGCGTTTACGGAGAAACTTACGAGCAGTACTTC
NA | TRBJ1-1 | TRBD1 | TRBV6-5 | 13 | CASSVQGSTEAFF | TGTGCCAGCAGCGTACAGGGGAGCACTGAAGCTTTCTTT
NA | TRBJ1-1 | TRBD1 | TRBV18 | 15 | CASSLRTGKNTEAFF | TGTGCCAGCTCACTAAGGACAGGGAAGAACACTGAAGCTTTCTTT
NA | TRBJ1-1 | NA | TRBV27 | 13 | CASNSIRAAEAFF | TGTGCCAGCAATTCAATCAGGGCGGCTGAAGCTTTCTTT
NA | TRBJ2-2 | NA | TRBV7-3 | 13 | CASSSSNTGELFF | TGTGCCAGCAGCTCGTCGAACACCGGGGAGCTGTTTTTT
NA | TRBJ1-4 | NA | TRBV27 | 13 | CASSFQGYEKLFF | TGTGCCAGCAGTTTCCAGGGATACGAAAAACTGTTTTTT
NA | TRBJ1-4 | NA | TRBV20-1 | 12 | CSASSQFEKLFF | TGCAGTGCTAGTTCACAATTTGAAAAACTGTTTTTT
few | TRBJ1-1 | NA | TRBV19 | 13 | CASSMPRGEKAFF | TGTGCCAGTAGTATGCCCAGGGGAGAGAAAGCTTTCTTT
once | TRBJ1-5 | TRBD1 | TRBV4-1 | 16 | CASSQASGTVDQPQHF | TGCGCCAGCAGCCAAGCTTCCGGGACAGTCGATCAGCCCCAGCATTTT
once | TRBJ2-2 | TRBD2 | TRBV6-5 | 13 | CASGTRETGELFF | TGTGCCAGCGGGACTAGAGAGACCGGGGAGCTGTTTTTT
NA | TRBJ1-3 | NA | TRBV19 | 13 | CASSQGNGNTIYF | TGTGCCAGTTCACAGGGAAACGGAAACACCATATATTTT
NA | TRBJ1-4 | TRBD1 | TRBV7-9 | 15 | CASSRQGAVGEKLFF | TGTGCCAGCAGCCGCCAGGGGGCAGTGGGGGAAAAACTGTTTTTT
NA | TRBJ2-7 | NA | TRBV18 | 13 | CASSADTGTEQYF | TGTGCCAGCTCGGCGGACACAGGAACGGAGCAGTACTTC
NA | TRBJ1-4 | NA | TRBV6-5 | 15 | CASRTGLSANEKLFF | TGTGCCAGCAGAACAGGGTTATCCGCTAATGAAAAACTGTTTTTT